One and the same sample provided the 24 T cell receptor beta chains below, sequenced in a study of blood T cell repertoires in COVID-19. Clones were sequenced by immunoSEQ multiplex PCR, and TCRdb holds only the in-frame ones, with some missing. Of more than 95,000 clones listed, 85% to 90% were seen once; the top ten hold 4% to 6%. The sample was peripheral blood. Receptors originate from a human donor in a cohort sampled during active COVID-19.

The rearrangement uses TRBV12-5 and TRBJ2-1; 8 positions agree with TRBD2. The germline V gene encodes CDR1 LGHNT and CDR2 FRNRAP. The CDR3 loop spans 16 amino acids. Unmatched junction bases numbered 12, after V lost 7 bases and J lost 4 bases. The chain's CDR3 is CASDGRRAGGYNEQFF. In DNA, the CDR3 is TGTGCTAGTGATGGGAGGAGGGCGGGGGGTTACAATGAGCAGTTCTTC.

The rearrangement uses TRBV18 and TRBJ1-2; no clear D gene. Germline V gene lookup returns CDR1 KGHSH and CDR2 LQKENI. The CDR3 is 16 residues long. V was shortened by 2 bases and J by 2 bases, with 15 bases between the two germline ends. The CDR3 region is CASSPRAGRANYGYTF. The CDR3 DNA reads TGTGCCAGCTCACCAAGGGCCGGGAGAGCGAACTATGGCTACACCTTC.

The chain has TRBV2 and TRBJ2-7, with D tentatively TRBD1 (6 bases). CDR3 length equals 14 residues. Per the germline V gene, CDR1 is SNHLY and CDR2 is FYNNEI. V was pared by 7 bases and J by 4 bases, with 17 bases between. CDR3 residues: CASKSSGVTYEQYF. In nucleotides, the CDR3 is TGTGCCAGCAAGTCGTCAGGGGTTACGTACGAGCAGTACTTC.

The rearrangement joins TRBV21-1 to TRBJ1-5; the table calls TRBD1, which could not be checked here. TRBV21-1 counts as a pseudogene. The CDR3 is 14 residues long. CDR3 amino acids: CASSPGSRIQPQHF. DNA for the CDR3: TGTGCCAGCAGCCCAGGGTCCCGGATCCAGCCCCAGCATTTT.

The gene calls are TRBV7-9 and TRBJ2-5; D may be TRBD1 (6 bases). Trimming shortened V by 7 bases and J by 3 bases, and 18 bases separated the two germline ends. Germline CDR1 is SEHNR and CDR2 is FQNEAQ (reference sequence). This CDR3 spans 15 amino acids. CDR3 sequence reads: CASTHLQGVEETQYF. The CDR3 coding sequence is TGTGCCAGCACCCACCTACAGGGTGTGGAAGAGACCCAGTACTTC.

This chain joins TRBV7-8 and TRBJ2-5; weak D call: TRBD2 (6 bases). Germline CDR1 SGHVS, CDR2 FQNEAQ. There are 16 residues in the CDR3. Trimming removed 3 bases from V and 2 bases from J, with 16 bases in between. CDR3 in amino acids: CASSFPLGEVQETQYF. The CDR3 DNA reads TGTGCCAGCAGCTTCCCTTTGGGGGAGGTTCAAGAGACCCAGTACTTC.

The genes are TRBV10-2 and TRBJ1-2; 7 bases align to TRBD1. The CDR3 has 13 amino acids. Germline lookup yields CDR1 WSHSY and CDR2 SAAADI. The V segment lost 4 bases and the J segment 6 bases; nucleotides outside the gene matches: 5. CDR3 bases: TGCGCCAGCAGTGCACAGGGGTTGGATGGCTACACCTTC. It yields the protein CASSAQGLDGYTF.

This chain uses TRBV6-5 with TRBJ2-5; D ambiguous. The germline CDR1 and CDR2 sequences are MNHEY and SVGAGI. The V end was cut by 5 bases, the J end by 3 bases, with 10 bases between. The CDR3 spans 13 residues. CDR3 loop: CASSREREETQYF. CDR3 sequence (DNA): TGTGCCAGCAGTAGAGAACGGGAAGAGACCCAGTACTTC.

The DNA of the CDR3 is TGTGCCAGCAGTTTAGGCCTCCCCTACGAGCAGTACTTC. Translated: CASSLGLPYEQYF. The chain combines TRBV28 with TRBJ2-7; unclear D gene. Germline values: CDR1 MDHEN, CDR2 SYDVKM. With 2 bases removed from V and 2 bases from J, the gap between germline ends came to 7 bases. The CDR3 is made up of 13 amino acids.

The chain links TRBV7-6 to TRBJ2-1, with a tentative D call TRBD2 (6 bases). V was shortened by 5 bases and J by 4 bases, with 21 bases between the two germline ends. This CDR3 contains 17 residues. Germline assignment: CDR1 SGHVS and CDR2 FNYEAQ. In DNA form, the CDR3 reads TGTGCCAGCAGCCTCCTCCCCCCCGGGACTGTTTACAATGAGCAGTTCTTC. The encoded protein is CASSLLPPGTVYNEQFF.

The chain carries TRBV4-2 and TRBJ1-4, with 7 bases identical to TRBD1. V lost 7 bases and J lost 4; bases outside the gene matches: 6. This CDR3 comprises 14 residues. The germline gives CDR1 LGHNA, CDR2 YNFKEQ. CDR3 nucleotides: TGTGCCAGCAATCCACAGGGGTATAATGAAAAACTGTTTTTT. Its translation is CASNPQGYNEKLFF.

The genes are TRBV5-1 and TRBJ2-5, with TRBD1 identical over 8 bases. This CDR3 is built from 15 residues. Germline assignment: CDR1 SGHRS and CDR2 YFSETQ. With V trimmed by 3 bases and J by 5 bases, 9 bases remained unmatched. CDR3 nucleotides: TGCGCCAGCAGCTATATGGGACAGGCGGGGGAGACCCAGTACTTC. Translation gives CASSYMGQAGETQYF. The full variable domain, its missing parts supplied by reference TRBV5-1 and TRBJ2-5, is KAGVTQTPRYLIKTRGQQVTLSCSPISGHRSVSWYQQTPGQGLQFLFEYFSETQRNKGNFPGRFSGRQFSNSRSEMNVSTLELGDSALYLCASSYMGQAGETQYFGPGTRLLVL.

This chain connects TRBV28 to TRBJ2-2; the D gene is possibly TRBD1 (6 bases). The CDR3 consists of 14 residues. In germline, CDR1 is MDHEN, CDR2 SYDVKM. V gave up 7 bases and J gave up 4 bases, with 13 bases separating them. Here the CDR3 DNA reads TGTGCCAGCAAGGGTCAGGGGTTCACCGGGGAGCTGTTTTTT. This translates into CASKGQGFTGELFF. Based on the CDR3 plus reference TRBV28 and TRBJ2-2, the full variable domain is DVKVTQSSRYLVKRTGEKVFLECVQDMDHENMFWYRQDPGLGLRLIYFSYDVKMKEKGDIPEGYSVSREKKERFSLILESASTNQTSMYLCASKGQGFTGELFFGEGSRLTVL.

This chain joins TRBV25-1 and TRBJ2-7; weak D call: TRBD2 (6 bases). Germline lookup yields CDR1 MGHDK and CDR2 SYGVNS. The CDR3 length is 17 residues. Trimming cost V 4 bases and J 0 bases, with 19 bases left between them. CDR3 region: CASSGMGGLRNSYEQYF. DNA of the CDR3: TGTGCCAGCAGTGGCATGGGAGGACTTCGAAACTCCTACGAGCAGTACTTC.

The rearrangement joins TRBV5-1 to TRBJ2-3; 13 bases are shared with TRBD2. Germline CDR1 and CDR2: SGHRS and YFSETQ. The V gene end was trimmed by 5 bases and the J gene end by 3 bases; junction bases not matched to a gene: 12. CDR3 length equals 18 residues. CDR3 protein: CASRPGTSGVRVTDTQYF. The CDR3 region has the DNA TGCGCCAGCAGACCCGGGACTAGCGGGGTGCGGGTGACAGATACGCAGTATTTT.

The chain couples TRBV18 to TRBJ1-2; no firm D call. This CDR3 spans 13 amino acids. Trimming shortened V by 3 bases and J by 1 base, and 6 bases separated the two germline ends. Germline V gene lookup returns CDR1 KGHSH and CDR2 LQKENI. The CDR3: CASSPGDNYGYTF. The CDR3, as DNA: TGTGCCAGCTCACCGGGAGATAACTATGGCTACACCTTC.

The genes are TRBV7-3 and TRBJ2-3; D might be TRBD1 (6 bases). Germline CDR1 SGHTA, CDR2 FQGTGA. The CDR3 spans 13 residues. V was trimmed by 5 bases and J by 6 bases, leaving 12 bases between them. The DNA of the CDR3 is TGTGCCAGCAGCGGGGGCCCCGATGATACGCAGTATTTT. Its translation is CASSGGPDDTQYF.

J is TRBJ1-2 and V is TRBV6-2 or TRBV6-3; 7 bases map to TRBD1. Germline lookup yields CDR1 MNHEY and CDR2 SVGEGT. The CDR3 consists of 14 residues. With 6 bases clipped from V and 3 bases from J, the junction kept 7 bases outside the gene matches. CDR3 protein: CASSLKTGDYGYTF. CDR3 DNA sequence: TGTGCCAGCAGCCTAAAAACAGGGGACTATGGCTACACCTTC.

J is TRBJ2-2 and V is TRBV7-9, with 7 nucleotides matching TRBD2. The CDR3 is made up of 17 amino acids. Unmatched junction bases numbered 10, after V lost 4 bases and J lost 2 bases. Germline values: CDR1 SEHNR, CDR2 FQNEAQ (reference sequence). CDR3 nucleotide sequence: TGTGCCAGCAGCTGGGACGGACTAGAAATAAACACCGGGGAGCTGTTTTTT. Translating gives CASSWDGLEINTGELFF. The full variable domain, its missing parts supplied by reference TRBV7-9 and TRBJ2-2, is DTGVSQNPRHKITKRGQNVTFRCDPISEHNRLYWYRQTLGQGPEFLTYFQNEAQLEKSRLLSDRFSAERPKGSFSTLEIQRTEQGDSAMYLCASSWDGLEINTGELFFGEGSRLTVL.

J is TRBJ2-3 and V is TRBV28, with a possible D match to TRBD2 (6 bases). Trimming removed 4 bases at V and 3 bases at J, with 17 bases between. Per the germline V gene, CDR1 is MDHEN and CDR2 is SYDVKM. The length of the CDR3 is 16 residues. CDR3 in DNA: TGTGCCAGCAGTTACCGACTAGAGCGAAAAACAGATACGCAGTATTTT. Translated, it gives CASSYRLERKTDTQYF. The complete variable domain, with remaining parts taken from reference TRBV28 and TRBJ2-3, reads DVKVTQSSRYLVKRTGEKVFLECVQDMDHENMFWYRQDPGLGLRLIYFSYDVKMKEKGDIPEGYSVSREKKERFSLILESASTNQTSMYLCASSYRLERKTDTQYFGPGTRLTVL.

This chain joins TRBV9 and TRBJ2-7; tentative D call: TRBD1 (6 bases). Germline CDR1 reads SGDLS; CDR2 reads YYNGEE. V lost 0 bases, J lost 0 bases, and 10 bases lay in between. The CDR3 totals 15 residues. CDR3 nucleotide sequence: TGTGCCAGCAGCGTAGAACCGGACAGCTCCTACGAGCAGTACTTC. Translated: CASSVEPDSSYEQYF.

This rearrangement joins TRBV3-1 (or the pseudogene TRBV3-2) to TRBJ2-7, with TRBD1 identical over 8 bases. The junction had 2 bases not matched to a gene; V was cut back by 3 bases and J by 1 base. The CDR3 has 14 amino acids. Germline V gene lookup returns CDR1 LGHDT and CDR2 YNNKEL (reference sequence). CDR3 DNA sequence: TGTGCCAGCAGCCAGCGGGACAGGTCCTACGAGCAGTACTTC. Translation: CASSQRDRSYEQYF.

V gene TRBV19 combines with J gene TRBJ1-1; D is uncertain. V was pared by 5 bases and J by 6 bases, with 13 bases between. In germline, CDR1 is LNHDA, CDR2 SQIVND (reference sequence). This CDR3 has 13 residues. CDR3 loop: CASSRKGGAEAFF. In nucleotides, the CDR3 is TGTGCCAGTAGTCGTAAAGGAGGAGCTGAAGCTTTCTTT.

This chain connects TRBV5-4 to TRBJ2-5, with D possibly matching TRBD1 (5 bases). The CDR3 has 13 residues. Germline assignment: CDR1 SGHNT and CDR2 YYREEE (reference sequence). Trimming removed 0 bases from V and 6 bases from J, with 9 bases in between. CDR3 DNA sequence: TGTGCCAGCAGCTTGGTGGACATAAAGACCCAGTACTTC. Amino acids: CASSLVDIKTQYF.